The rows below give T cell receptor beta chains drawn from one sample of a study of CD8+CD57+ T cells in acquired aplastic anemia. TCRdb ran MiXCR on the reads and lists one entry per CDR3 protein. The sample consists of some 160,000 distinct CDR3 sequences, about 45% of them appearing once. Sequenced: sorted CD4+, CD8+, or CD8+CD57+ T cells (not recorded which) from PBMCs. The receptors shown here come from a human donor with aplastic anemia. CDR3s leave out the opening cysteine and the closing phenylalanine or tryptophan. Each record gives: J gene, V gene, CDR3 protein.

>TRBJ2-1|TRBV12-3/TRBV12-4
ASSLALGGSGEQF
>TRBJ2-5|TRBV30
AWSPAETQY
>TRBJ2-2|TRBV5-6
ASSLWTPTGELF
>TRBJ1-2|TRBV28
ASSLPDGAGYGYT
>TRBJ2-5|TRBV14
ASSPVAAEETQY
>TRBJ1-1|TRBV5-6
ASSLSRGHLEAF
>TRBJ2-7|TRBV6-1
ASRVSGVYEQY
>TRBJ2-1|TRBV24-1
ATSPRGALNGQF
>TRBJ2-1|TRBV19
ASSLLASNEQF
>TRBJ1-5|TRBV4-2
ASSQDAAGVQPQH
>TRBJ1-5|TRBV19
ASSPGQGDQPQH
>TRBJ2-3|TRBV20-1
SARDERTDTQY
>TRBJ1-1|TRBV30
AWSTWAGTEAF
>TRBJ1-1|TRBV7-2
ASGGDTEAF
>TRBJ2-5|TRBV19
ASSQGIETQY
>TRBJ1-4|TRBV14
ASSPRTGDPGRTNEKLF
>TRBJ1-3|TRBV9
ASSVQDHSGNTIY
>TRBJ1-6|TRBV9
ASSVTGSVNSPLH
>TRBJ2-3|TRBV6-1
ASSTSEIDTQY
>TRBJ1-2|TRBV6-2/TRBV6-3
ASSFNGVANYGYT
>TRBJ2-1|TRBV10-3
AISGLAGGCFNEQF
>TRBJ2-6|TRBV6-2/TRBV6-3
ASSFSRASSGANVLT
>TRBJ2-3|TRBV2
ASSVNSGVGDTQY
>TRBJ1-1|TRBV10-2
ASSESWVEDMNTEAF
>TRBJ1-5|TRBV24-1
ATSDRGGQPQH
>TRBJ2-7|TRBV10-3
AISDPAGSSYEQY
>TRBJ1-1|TRBV9
ASSSGTGTGTEAF
>TRBJ2-5|TRBV15
ATSRDGRGGETQY
>TRBJ1-2|TRBV27
ASSLQGGGGYGYT
>TRBJ1-1|TRBV10-3
AISDSGNTEAF
>TRBJ2-3|TRBV24-1
ATSETSGGARDTQY
>TRBJ2-7|TRBV25-1
ASSEARTGGNEQY
>TRBJ1-3|TRBV12-3/TRBV12-4
ATTGHSGNTIY
>TRBJ2-1|TRBV2
ASRDSSGVYNEQF
>TRBJ2-2|TRBV7-2
ASSLAGPGELF
>TRBJ2-1|TRBV19
ASSRLAGANGQF
>TRBJ2-3|TRBV20-1
SAHRGYTDTQY
>TRBJ1-6|TRBV11-2
ASSPRTGVSNSPLH
>TRBJ1-3|TRBV3-1
ASSLWTPRSGNTIY
>TRBJ2-5|TRBV15
ATSPFRDSEGTQY
>TRBJ2-7|TRBV10-3
AIRGTGTGGSEQY
>TRBJ1-5|TRBV6-5
ASSSKQGAGPQH
>TRBJ1-3|TRBV10-3
AISQQGTGNTIY
>TRBJ2-7|TRBV10-3
AIRPGQGASEQY
>TRBJ2-5|TRBV14
ASSPEILRSETQY
>TRBJ2-6|TRBV9
ASSPGTGYGANVLT
>TRBJ1-2|TRBV2
ASSDRGDRGYT